The subject of this entry is one T cell receptor beta chain. cDNA libraries for TRB were generated by 5' RACE incorporating UMI labels. For each CDR3 protein, TCRdb gives one entry from its re-call of the 5' RACE reads, without DNA. The table lists 45,000 to 55,000 distinct CDR3 sequences. Per germline, CDR1 MNHEY and CDR2 SVGEGT. CDR3 size: 15 residues. The data were obtained in a study of CXCR3-negative and CXCR3-positive naive CD8 T cells. Material for sequencing was memory CD8+ T cells from blood. This receptor was obtained from a human donor in good health. Some clones in this sample may be carry-over from other donors' samples. The chain joins TRBV6-2 or TRBV6-3 to TRBJ2-2. Here the CDR3 reads CASSFAEGETGELFF.